Each of the 32 T cell receptor beta chains below was sequenced from the same sample in a study of graft-versus-host responses after intestinal transplantation (dated by TCRdb to about 2021). The sample's time point, from its label and the paper: cells obtained before transplantation from donor or recipient. The library was prepared using the immunoSEQ multiplex PCR assay. The table was pulled from immuneACCESS by TCRdb, which kept in-frame rearrangements only. Such tables lose some clones; where checked, under half of the loss comes from unresolved V genes, and the rest has no known cause. The sample records about 15,000 clones, 33% of which are singletons. The ten largest clonotypes hold around 5.7% of the sample. Sample: alloreactive CD4+ T cells from a mixed lymphocyte reaction culture, taken before intestinal transplant. The cell subset or site tag for this specimen amounts to: CFSE-low proliferating T cells sorted from approximately six-day pre-transplant mixed lymphocyte reaction (GvH or HvG direction). These receptors were obtained from a human patient who received an intestinal transplant.

V is TRBV6-1 and J is TRBJ2-7; 11 bases are a match to TRBD2. The germline CDR1 and CDR2 sequences are MNHNS and SASEGT. This CDR3 spans 14 amino acids. V shed 8 bases and J 1 base; nucleotides not matched to a gene: 4. The CDR3 protein is CASGGTSGSYEQYF. The CDR3 coding sequence is TGTGCCAGCGGGGGGACTAGCGGATCCTACGAGCAGTACTTC.

This clone appeared a few times. The J gene is TRBJ1-2, the V gene TRBV5-6; D perhaps matches TRBD1 (5 bases). The V and J ends lost 4 bases and 8 bases respectively, with 15 bases between them. The CDR3 is made up of 13 amino acids. Germline assignment: CDR1 SGHDT and CDR2 YYEEEE. CDR3 loop: CASSRTPAVGYTF. The CDR3 DNA reads as TGTGCCAGCAGCCGGACACCCGCGGTGGGCTACACCTTC.

This clone was picked up one time. The chain uses TRBV19 and TRBJ1-5; D is unclear. Germline CDR1 reads LNHDA; CDR2 reads SQIVND (reference sequence). Trimming stripped 6 bases from V and 11 bases from J, with 11 bases between. This CDR3 is 11 amino acids long. In DNA, the CDR3 is TGTGCCAGTAGCACTCGCGGGGCCCAGCATTTT. It specifies CASSTRGAQHF.

The chain recombines TRBV28 with TRBJ2-7; tentatively, D is TRBD2 (6 bases). The ends were cut back, 5 bases at V and 4 bases at J, with 12 bases in the middle. Germline loops: CDR1 MDHEN, CDR2 SYDVKM. The CDR3 is made up of 13 amino acids. The CDR3 sequence is CASSGGLQYEQYF. For the CDR3, the DNA is TGTGCCAGCAGTGGGGGACTCCAATACGAGCAGTACTTC.

V usage is TRBV11-3 and J usage is TRBJ2-1; D remains ambiguous. V was trimmed by 2 bases and J by 9 bases, leaving 17 bases between them. This CDR3 is built from 15 residues. Germline values: CDR1 SGHNT, CDR2 YENEEA. The CDR3 protein is CASSLFSGVNSEQFF. The CDR3 coding sequence is TGTGCCAGCAGCTTATTTTCCGGAGTAAATAGTGAGCAGTTCTTC.

The chain joins TRBV7-9 to TRBJ2-7; 11 nucleotides align to TRBD2. Germline CDR1 and CDR2: SEHNR and FQNEAQ (reference sequence). This CDR3 has 17 amino acids. Germline trimming cut 5 bases from V and 2 bases from J; bases unmatched to any gene: 11. The CDR3 protein is CASSALLTSGNPYEQYF. Here the CDR3 DNA reads TGTGCCAGCAGCGCCCTTTTGACTAGCGGGAACCCCTACGAGCAGTACTTC.

This clone occurred a few times. This chain's CDR3 is CASSLGQGAYNEQFF. CDR3 DNA sequence: TGCGCCAGCAGCCTCGGACAGGGGGCCTACAATGAGCAGTTCTTC. The chain recombines TRBV5-1 with TRBJ2-1; 10 bases are shared with TRBD1. V gave up 4 bases and J gave up 2 bases; unmatched junction bases: 3. The CDR3 covers 15 residues. Germline V gives CDR1 SGHRS, CDR2 YFSETQ.

V usage is TRBV11-2 and J usage is TRBJ2-3; D remains unclear. Trimming pared 1 base from V and 8 bases from J, leaving 13 bases between. The CDR3 extends over 14 amino acids. The V gene's germline CDR1 is SGHAT and CDR2 FQNNGV. CDR3 region: CASSLVTKTGTQYF. CDR3 bases: TGTGCCAGCAGCTTAGTGACAAAAACTGGTACGCAGTATTTT.

The chain has TRBV5-4 and TRBJ1-4; D is unresolved. The CDR3 contains 15 residues. V was trimmed by 4 bases and J by 8 bases, leaving 18 bases between them. CDR1 and CDR2 (germline): SGHNT, YYREEE (reference sequence). CDR3 nucleotide sequence: TGTGCCAGCAGCCCCCTGACAAGCACGAGGGAAAAACTGTTTTTT. Translated, it gives CASSPLTSTREKLFF.

This chain connects TRBV5-1 to TRBJ1-1; 9 bases line up with TRBD1. Germline CDR1 and CDR2: SGHRS and YFSETQ. The CDR3 has 12 residues. Trimming cost V 7 bases and J 10 bases; bases outside gene matches: 8. The CDR3 sequence is CASAGTGRTAFF. Here the CDR3 DNA reads TGCGCCAGCGCCGGGACAGGGAGGACAGCTTTCTTT.

The table lists this clone with a few counts. In DNA form, the CDR3 reads TGCGCCAGCAGCTTGGTGGCCCCTCAGGCGATTCCCTACGAGCAGTACTTC. Amino acid sequence: CASSLVAPQAIPYEQYF. This sequence joins TRBV5-1 and TRBJ2-7; D call uncertain. The CDR3 spans 17 residues. Germline CDR1 reads SGHRS; CDR2 reads YFSETQ. V lost 0 bases and J 2 bases, leaving 18 bases between the germline ends.

With respect to this clone: This CDR3 fails to terminate in the conserved phenylalanine or tryptophan, so it likely reflects a read error. The limits of the CDR3 on the DNA are not certain, so only TCRdb's listed CDR3 is given. The V gene is TRBV7-9, the J gene TRBJ1-2. In germline, CDR1 is SEHNR, CDR2 FQNEAQ (reference sequence). Ends included, the CDR3 has 11 residues. The CDR3 sequence is CASSPRGLRGT.

This clone is labeled as medium-sized. The chain links TRBV7-9 to TRBJ2-1, with D possibly TRBD2 on 5 matching bases. V lost 1 base and J 8 bases, leaving 12 bases between the germline ends. Per the germline V gene, CDR1 is SEHNR and CDR2 is FQNEAQ (reference sequence). The CDR3 loop spans 14 amino acids. CDR3: CASSLVTSFHEQFF. The DNA of the CDR3 is TGTGCCAGCAGCTTAGTTACTAGTTTCCATGAGCAGTTCTTC.

The chain combines TRBV7-9 with TRBJ1-6; 8 bases agree with TRBD1. The CDR3 covers 13 residues. Germline-derived CDR1 and CDR2 are SEHNR and FQNEAQ (reference sequence). The V gene end was trimmed by 6 bases and the J gene end by 7 bases; junction bases not matched to a gene: 2. In nucleotides, the CDR3 is TGTGCCAGCAGTACAGGGGGGAATTCACCCCTCCACTTT. Translated: CASSTGGNSPLHF.

This clone was counted a few times. The gene calls are TRBV5-1 and TRBJ2-2; 9 positions agree with TRBD2. Germline V CDR1 and CDR2: SGHRS, YFSETQ. The CDR3 spans 16 residues. The junction had 3 bases not matched to a gene; V was cut back by 3 bases and J by 0 bases. CDR3 protein: CASSWSGRSNTGELFF. The CDR3 bases are TGCGCCAGCAGCTGGAGCGGGAGGTCGAACACCGGGGAGCTGTTTTTT.

Here the CDR3 reads CASSHGQGGFFGYGYTF. The CDR3 DNA reads TGTGCCAGCAGCCACGGACAGGGAGGGTTTTTTGGCTATGGCTACACCTTC. The rearrangement links TRBV5-4 to TRBJ1-2; TRBD1 matches 8 bases. This CDR3 spans 17 amino acids. The V gene's germline CDR1 is SGHNT and CDR2 YYREEE (reference sequence). With V trimmed by 4 bases and J by 4 bases, 15 bases remained unmatched.

The chain employs TRBV6-9 and TRBJ2-3; D gene uncertain. Germline V gene sequence: CDR1 MNHGY, CDR2 SVAAGI. The CDR3 has 14 amino acids. Trimming stripped 3 bases from V and 1 base from J, with 8 bases between. The CDR3 bases are TGTGCCAGCAGTTACCTACGGGGCACAGATACGCAGTATTTT. It codes for CASSYLRGTDTQYF.

The chain recombines TRBV6-4 with TRBJ1-4, with 7 bases aligning to TRBD1. Trimming cost V 5 bases and J 2 bases; bases outside gene matches: 5. Germline-derived CDR1 and CDR2 are MRHNA and SNTAGT. The CDR3 spans 15 residues. The CDR3 loop reads CASSPNRGTNEKLFF. The DNA of the CDR3 is TGTGCCAGCAGTCCCAACAGGGGTACTAATGAAAAACTGTTTTTT.

The chain recombines TRBV5-1 with TRBJ1-1; unclear D gene. The CDR3 loop spans 14 amino acids. Germline assignment: CDR1 SGHRS and CDR2 YFSETQ. V was pared by 2 bases and J by 4 bases, with 12 bases between. CDR3 loop: CASSFNRDSTEAFF. The CDR3 DNA sequence: TGCGCCAGCAGCTTTAATCGGGATTCCACTGAAGCTTTCTTT.

This clone showed up just once. A clone one base away is much larger, so this may be a read error. The chain combines TRBV6-6 with TRBJ1-2, with 8 bases matching TRBD1. The germline gives CDR1 MNHNY, CDR2 SVGAGI (reference sequence). This CDR3 has 13 residues. Here the CDR3 reads CASTHGQGRGYSF. For the CDR3, the DNA is TGTGCCAGCACCCACGGACAGGGTCGGGGCTACTCCTTC.

This chain joins TRBV28 and TRBJ1-2, with a tentative D call TRBD1 (5 bases). This CDR3 contains 14 residues. V was cut by 3 bases and J by 4 bases, with 12 bases left in between. The V gene's germline CDR1 is MDHEN and CDR2 SYDVKM. The CDR3 protein is CASSFQGEVYGYTF. CDR3 nucleotides: TGTGCCAGCAGTTTCCAGGGCGAAGTCTATGGCTACACCTTC.

The V and J genes are TRBV27 and TRBJ2-1; no definite D call. Trimming cost V 3 bases and J 2 bases, with 5 bases left between them. The V gene's germline CDR1 is MNHEY and CDR2 SMNVEV (reference sequence). CDR3 length: 13 amino acids. CDR3 nucleotides: TGTGCCAGCAGTTTTAGGACCTACAATGAGCAGTTCTTC. It yields the protein CASSFRTYNEQFF.

The genes are TRBV7-7 and TRBJ2-1; D is possibly TRBD1 or TRBD2 (6 bases each). Germline CDR1 and CDR2: SSHAT and FNYEAQ (reference sequence). This CDR3 has 13 residues. V gave up 5 bases and J gave up 11 bases, with 16 bases separating them. CDR3 in amino acids: CASSPKGGTQQFF. CDR3 bases: TGTGCCAGCAGCCCTAAAGGGGGGACTCAGCAGTTCTTC.

This clone has just a few counts. The V and J genes are TRBV5-6 and TRBJ1-5, with D possibly being TRBD1 (5 bases). Trimming shortened V by 2 bases and J by 1 base, and 10 bases separated the two germline ends. CDR1 is SGHDT, CDR2 YYEEEE, per germline. The CDR3 is made up of 15 amino acids. CDR3 bases: TGTGCCAGCAGCTTTTCAGGGAACAGCAATCAGCCCCAGCATTTT. It yields the protein CASSFSGNSNQPQHF.

This clone appeared a few times. CDR3 protein: CASSLAGGVFSYEQYF. Written as DNA, the CDR3 is TGTGCCAGCAGCTTGGCCGGCGGGGTCTTCTCCTACGAGCAGTACTTC. The genes are TRBV7-9 and TRBJ2-7; D is perhaps TRBD2 (6 bases). The CDR3 covers 16 residues. Trimming cost V 3 bases and J 0 bases, with 15 bases left between them. Germline V lookup: CDR1 SEHNR, CDR2 FQNEAQ (reference sequence).

The chain couples TRBV2 to TRBJ2-1, with D hard to call. V lost 6 bases, J lost 0 bases, and 15 bases lay in between. This CDR3 spans 16 amino acids. Germline V gene sequence: CDR1 SNHLY, CDR2 FYNNEI. CDR3 loop: CASSRARVRSYNEQFF. The CDR3, as DNA: TGTGCCAGCAGCCGCGCAAGGGTACGCTCCTACAATGAGCAGTTCTTC.

In this sample, this clone turned up a few times. The V gene is TRBV5-1, the J gene TRBJ2-6; D is unresolved. V was clipped by 0 bases and J by 2 bases, with 15 bases between them. Germline CDR1 reads SGHRS; CDR2 reads YFSETQ. The CDR3 has 18 residues. The CDR3 region has the DNA TGCGCCAGCAGCTTGGAGCCGGCACCCTTGACTGGGGCCAACGTCCTGACTTTC. It translates to CASSLEPAPLTGANVLTF.

V gene TRBV28 combines with J gene TRBJ2-7; D perhaps matches TRBD2 (6 bases). This CDR3 is 15 amino acids long. Germline CDR1 reads MDHEN; CDR2 reads SYDVKM. The V end lost 5 bases, the J end lost 1 base, and 15 bases lay between the germline ends. This CDR3 reads CASSPTGRASYEQYF. CDR3 DNA: TGTGCCAGCAGTCCAACCGGGAGAGCTTCCTACGAGCAGTACTTC.

This clone was seen a handful of times. With a much larger clone just one base away, this may be a read error. Other DNA sequences in the sample encode the same CDR3. The rearrangement uses TRBV5-1 and TRBJ2-7; 10 nucleotides align to TRBD1. Germline CDR1 is SGHRS and CDR2 is YFSETQ. After removal of 3 bases from V and 2 bases from J, the junction contained 2 bases not matched to a gene. The CDR3 runs 14 residues. The CDR3 loop is CASSYGQGAYEQYF. The CDR3 region has the DNA TGCGCCAGCAGCTACGGACAGGGGGCCTACGAGCAGTACTTC.

The table lists this clone with a few counts. The rearrangement joins TRBV29-1 to TRBJ2-7; 10 bases map to TRBD2. Germline loops: CDR1 SQVTM, CDR2 ANQGSEA. Trimming took 6 bases from V and 4 from J; bases not matched to a gene: 3. The CDR3 extends over 12 amino acids. The CDR3 coding sequence is TGCAGCGTCGGGACTAGCGCGTACGAGCAGTACTTC. Translated: CSVGTSAYEQYF.

This clone has just one count. The J gene is TRBJ2-1, the V gene TRBV9; 9 bases align to TRBD2. Looked up from germline, CDR1 is SGDLS and CDR2 is YYNGEE. The length of the CDR3 is 15 residues. With 4 bases clipped from V and 6 bases from J, the junction kept 8 bases outside the gene matches. The CDR3 protein is CASSPRLAEINEQFF. CDR3 coding DNA: TGTGCCAGCAGCCCACGACTAGCGGAGATCAATGAGCAGTTCTTC.

Notes on this clone: One junction end does not reproduce the germline sequence, and a read error may be involved. The rearrangement links TRBV7-2 to TRBJ1-5; 7 bases are shared with TRBD1. The CDR3 is 15 amino acids. Germline values: CDR1 SGHTA, CDR2 FQGNSA. The CDR3 DNA sequence: TGTGCCAGCAGTTTAGACAGGGCGAATTATCAGCCCCAGCATTTT. It encodes CASSLDRANYQPQHF.